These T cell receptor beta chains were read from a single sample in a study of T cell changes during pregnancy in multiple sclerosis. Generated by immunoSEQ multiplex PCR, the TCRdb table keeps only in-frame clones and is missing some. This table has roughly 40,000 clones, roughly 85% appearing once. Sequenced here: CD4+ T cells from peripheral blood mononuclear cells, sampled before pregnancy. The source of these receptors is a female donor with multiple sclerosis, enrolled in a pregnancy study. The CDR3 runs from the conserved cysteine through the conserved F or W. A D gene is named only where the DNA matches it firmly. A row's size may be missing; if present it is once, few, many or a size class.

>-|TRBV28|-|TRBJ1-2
TGTGCCAGCAGTTTCCCCTCCCGGTCTAGCTATGGCTACACCTTC
CASSFPSRSSYGYTF
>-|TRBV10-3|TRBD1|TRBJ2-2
TGTGCCATCAAGGGCGGACAGGGGGCCGGGGAGCTGTTTTTT
CAIKGGQGAGELFF
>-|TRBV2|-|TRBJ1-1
TGTGCCAGCAGACTACAGGGGAACACTGAAGCTTTCTTT
CASRLQGNTEAFF
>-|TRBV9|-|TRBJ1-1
TGTGCCAGCAGCGTAGGAGTCACTGAAGCTTTCTTT
CASSVGVTEAFF
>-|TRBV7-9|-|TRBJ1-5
TGTGCCAGCAGCTTAGATCGGGCGGGGGGTCAGCCCCAGCATTTT
CASSLDRAGGQPQHF
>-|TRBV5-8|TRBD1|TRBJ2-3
TGTGCCAGCAGCCCCGGGACAGGGGGCACCGATACGCAGTATTTT
CASSPGTGGTDTQYF
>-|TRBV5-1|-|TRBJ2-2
TGCGCCAGCAGCTTGGGACGGACAGTGAACACCGGGGAGCTGTTTTTT
CASSLGRTVNTGELFF
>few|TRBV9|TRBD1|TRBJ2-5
TGTGCCAGCAGCGCCTCAATTGGGGCAGGGGGAGAATGGGAGACCCAGTACTTC
CASSASIGAGGEWETQYF
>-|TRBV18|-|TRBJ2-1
TGTGCCAGCTCACCACGGACAGGCGGACGGGAGTACAATGAGCAGTTCTTC
CASSPRTGGREYNEQFF
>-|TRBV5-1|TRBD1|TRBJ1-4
TGCGCCAGCAGCATGGGACAGGGGAACGAAAAACTGTTTTTT
CASSMGQGNEKLFF
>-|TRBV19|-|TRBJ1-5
TGTGCCAGTACCCCTCGGGGGGCTCTTCAGCCCCAGCATTTT
CASTPRGALQPQHF
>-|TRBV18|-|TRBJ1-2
TGTGCCAGCTCACCAGGGAGGGGACACAACTATGGCTACACCTTC
CASSPGRGHNYGYTF
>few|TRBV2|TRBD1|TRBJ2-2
TGTGCCAGCAGGGCGGGACAGGGGGCCGGCGGGGAGCTGTTTTTT
CASRAGQGAGGELFF
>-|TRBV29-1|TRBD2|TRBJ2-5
TGCAGCGCCCTAGCGGGAGGGCCGCAGGAGACCCAGTACTTC
CSALAGGPQETQYF
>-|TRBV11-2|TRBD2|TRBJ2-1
TGTGCCAGCAGCCCCCGGACTAGCGGAAATGAGCAGTTCTTC
CASSPRTSGNEQFF
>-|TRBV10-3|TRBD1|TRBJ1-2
TGTGCCATCAGCCGACAGGGGATTTATGGCTACACCTTC
CAISRQGIYGYTF
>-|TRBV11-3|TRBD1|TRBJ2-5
TGTGCCAGCAGCTCGGACAGGGGGAAACAAGAGACCCAGTACTTC
CASSSDRGKQETQYF
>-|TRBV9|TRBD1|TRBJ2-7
TGTGCCAGCAGCCCCCACCGCATGACAGGGACCTACGAGCAGTACTTC
CASSPHRMTGTYEQYF
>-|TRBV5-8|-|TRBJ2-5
TGTGCCAGCAGCTCCGGGACTGCCCAAGAGACCCAGTACTTC
CASSSGTAQETQYF
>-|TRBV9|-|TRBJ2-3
TGTGCCAGCAGCGTAGATCAGGGAAGTCGTGATACGCAGTATTTT
CASSVDQGSRDTQYF
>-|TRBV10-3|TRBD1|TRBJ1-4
TGTGCCATCAGTCCGACAGGGGCGACAGTTAATGAAAAACTGTTTTTT
CAISPTGATVNEKLFF
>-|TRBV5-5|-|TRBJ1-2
TGTGCCAGCAGCTTGACAGGGTGGAATCGTGGCTACACCTTC
CASSLTGWNRGYTF
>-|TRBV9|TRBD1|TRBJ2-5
TGTGCCAGCAGCGGGGACAGGGCTGAGACCCAGTACTTC
CASSGDRAETQYF
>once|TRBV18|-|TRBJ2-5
TGTGCCAGCTCGCTAGCTACCGGGACTCAAGAGACCCAGTACTTC
CASSLATGTQETQYF
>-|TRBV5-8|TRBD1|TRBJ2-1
TGTGCCAGCAGCCGAACTCCGGGACAGGGTTACAATGAGCAGTTCTTC
CASSRTPGQGYNEQFF
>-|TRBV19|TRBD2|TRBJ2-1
TGTGCCAGTAGTAGGACTAGCGGGAGGATCGATGAGCAGTTCTTC
CASSRTSGRIDEQFF
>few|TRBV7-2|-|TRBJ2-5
TGTGCCAGCAGCTTAGGGGTAGGAGGGTTTGAGACCCAGTACTTC
CASSLGVGGFETQYF
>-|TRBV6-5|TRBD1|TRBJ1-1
TGTGCCAGCAGTTATTCTACGGACAGGGGCACTGAAGCTTTCTTT
CASSYSTDRGTEAFF
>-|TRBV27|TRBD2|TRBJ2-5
TGTGCCAGCAGTAAGAGCGGGGGCCCGGGTACCCAGTACTTC
CASSKSGGPGTQYF
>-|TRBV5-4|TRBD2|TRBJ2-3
TGTGCCAGCGGAGGAGGTCTAGCGGGAGTTAGAGATACGCAGTATTTT
CASGGGLAGVRDTQYF
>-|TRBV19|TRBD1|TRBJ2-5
TGTGCCAGAAGACGGGGACAGGGTAGAGAGACCCAGTACTTC
CARRRGQGRETQYF
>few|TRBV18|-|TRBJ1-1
TGTGCCAGCTCACCATATGATCAGGGTATGGGTGTGAACACTGAAGCTTTCTTT
CASSPYDQGMGVNTEAFF
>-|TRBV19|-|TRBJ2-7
TGTGCCAGTAGCACCGGACTCCGCTACGAGCAGTACTTC
CASSTGLRYEQYF
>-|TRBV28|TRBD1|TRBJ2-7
TGTGCCAGCAGCCGAATAGACAGGGATCTAGGGGACGAGCAGTACTTC
CASSRIDRDLGDEQYF
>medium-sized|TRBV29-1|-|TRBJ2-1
TGCAGCGTTCAGGACTATCCGGGTGAGCAGTTCTTC
CSVQDYPGEQFF
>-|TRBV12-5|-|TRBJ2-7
TGTGCTAGTGGTCGGGGCTACGAGCAGTACTTC
CASGRGYEQYF
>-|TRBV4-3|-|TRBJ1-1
TGCGCCAGCAGCCAAGATCCCATAGGAGGGAACACTGAAGCTTTCTTT
CASSQDPIGGNTEAFF
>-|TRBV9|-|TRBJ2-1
TGTGCCAGCAGCCCTAGGGACATCACCTACAATGAGCAGTTCTTC
CASSPRDITYNEQFF
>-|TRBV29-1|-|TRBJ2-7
TGCAGCGTTGACAATTCAGGGGAGCAGTACTTC
CSVDNSGEQYF
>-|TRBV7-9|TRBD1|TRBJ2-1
TGTGCCAGCAGCTTAGACAGGGGATACAATGAGCAGTTCTTC
CASSLDRGYNEQFF
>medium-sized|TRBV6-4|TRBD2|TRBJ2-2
TGTGCCAGCAAACTAGCGGGAGACACCGGGGAGCTGTTTTTT
CASKLAGDTGELFF
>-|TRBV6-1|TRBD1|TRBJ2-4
TGTGCCAGCAGTGTATCCGGACAGGGGTTTCAGTACTTC
CASSVSGQGFQYF
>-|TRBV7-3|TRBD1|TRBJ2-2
TGTGCCAGCAGCTTACCCCCAGGACAGGATTCGAACACCGGGGAGCTGTTTTTT
CASSLPPGQDSNTGELFF
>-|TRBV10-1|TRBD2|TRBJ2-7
TGCGCCAGCAGTGGTGGTAGCGGGAGCTACGAGCAGTACTTC
CASSGGSGSYEQYF
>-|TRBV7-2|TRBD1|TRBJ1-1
TGTGCCAGCAGCCCAGAAAACAGGGGACCTGAAGCTTTCTTT
CASSPENRGPEAFF
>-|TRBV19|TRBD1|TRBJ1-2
TGTGCCAGTAGTGGACCGGGACAGGCGTCGGGTGGCTACACCTTC
CASSGPGQASGGYTF
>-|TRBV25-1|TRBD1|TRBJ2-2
TGTGCCAGCAGTGATCCTCGACAGGGCCTCACCGGGGAGCTGTTTTTT
CASSDPRQGLTGELFF
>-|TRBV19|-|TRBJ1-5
TGTGCCTCCGTCTCCCCAGGGAACAATCAGCCCCAGCATTTT
CASVSPGNNQPQHF